A single sample gave rise to the 27 T cell receptor beta chains below, sequenced in a study of PD-1 blockade in classical Hodgkin lymphoma. Only in-frame clones appear in the TCRdb table, and some are missing; sequencing was by immunoSEQ multiplex PCR. The sample holds about 58,000 clones, around 93% seen once. Every patient relapsed after autologous stem cell transplantation, and brentuximab vedotin exposure varied. This material consisted of peripheral blood mononuclear cells (PBMCs), taken before the second cycle of nivolumab. Receptors were obtained from a human donor with classical Hodgkin lymphoma.

The chain is built from TRBV5-1 and TRBJ1-6; D unclear. Per the germline V gene, CDR1 is SGHRS and CDR2 is YFSETQ. CDR3 size: 13 residues. V lost 0 bases to trimming and J lost 7 bases, with 5 bases between them. The CDR3 here is CASSLDGNSPLHF. The CDR3 DNA sequence: TGCGCCAGCAGCTTGGATGGGAATTCACCCCTCCACTTT.

CDR3 bases: TGTGCCATCAGTGAGTCTAGCTCCGACTACGAGCAGTACTTC. This translates into CAISESSSDYEQYF. V and J are TRBV10-3 and TRBJ2-7; D unresolved. Germline assignment: CDR1 ENHRY and CDR2 SYGVKD. The CDR3 is 14 residues long. The V and J ends lost 0 bases and 3 bases respectively, with 9 bases between them.

The gene calls are TRBV7-9 and TRBJ2-5; 9 bases are a match to TRBD1. CDR1 is SEHNR and CDR2 is FQNEAQ in the germline V gene (reference sequence). The V and J ends lost 6 bases and 5 bases, in that order; junction bases with no gene match: 13. CDR3 length: 16 residues. The CDR3 here is CASRPGRTGDWETQYF. The CDR3 DNA follows: TGTGCCAGCAGACCCGGAAGGACAGGGGACTGGGAGACCCAGTACTTC.

This chain's CDR3 is CASETTGGQPQHF. The CDR3 DNA follows: TGTGCCAGCGAAACTACAGGGGGACAGCCCCAGCATTTT. The V call is TRBV2, the J call TRBJ1-5; 8 nucleotides agree with TRBD1. V dropped 8 bases and J dropped 7; count of bases not matched to a gene: 7. The V gene's germline CDR1 is SNHLY and CDR2 FYNNEI. The CDR3 is 13 residues long.

The chain employs TRBV15 and TRBJ1-5; D gene unclear. Trimming took off 0 bases at V and 6 bases at J, with 12 bases between the two ends. This CDR3 comprises 15 residues. Germline loops: CDR1 LNHNV, CDR2 YYDKDF (reference sequence). CDR3 DNA: TGTGCCACCAGCAGAGATCACGCCATCGGTCAGCCCCAGCATTTT. It encodes CATSRDHAIGQPQHF.

The chain couples TRBV30 to TRBJ1-2, with TRBD1 matching 8 bases. The germline gives CDR1 GTSNPN, CDR2 SVGIG (reference sequence). Trimming took 2 bases from V and 4 from J; bases not matched to a gene: 18. The CDR3 length is 18 residues. CDR3 region: CAWSTSTWRTGRAYGYTF. The CDR3 nucleotides read TGTGCCTGGAGTACCTCGACCTGGCGGACAGGGAGGGCCTATGGCTACACCTTC. The variable domain in full, completed from reference TRBV30 and TRBJ1-2, reads SQTIHQWPATLVQPVGSPLSLECTVEGTSNPNLYWYRQAAGRGLQLLFYSVGIGQISSEVPQNLSASRPQDRQFILSSKKLLLSDSGFYLCAWSTSTWRTGRAYGYTFGSGTRLTVV.

V is TRBV5-1 and J is TRBJ1-1; 9 nucleotides match TRBD1. Unmatched junction bases numbered 4, after V lost 7 bases and J lost 3 bases. The CDR3 is made up of 13 amino acids. Germline V lookup: CDR1 SGHRS, CDR2 YFSETQ. The CDR3 DNA sequence: TGCGCCAGCGGAGGACAGGGGTACACTGAAGCTTTCTTT. Translation gives CASGGQGYTEAFF.

V usage is TRBV10-3 and J usage is TRBJ2-5; D is perhaps TRBD1 (6 bases). There are 16 residues in the CDR3. Trimming took 3 bases from V and 5 from J, leaving 19 bases between them. Germline V gives CDR1 ENHRY, CDR2 SYGVKD. This chain's CDR3 is CAISDSSQGVVETQYF. DNA for the CDR3: TGTGCCATCAGTGACTCTTCACAGGGTGTGGTGGAGACCCAGTACTTC.

This chain links TRBV4-2 with TRBJ1-2, with D maybe TRBD1 (6 bases). This CDR3 contains 15 residues. Germline CDR1 LGHNA, CDR2 YNFKEQ. V lost 3 bases and J 3 bases, leaving 14 bases between the germline ends. The CDR3 region is CASSQWMDSHYGYTF. CDR3 nucleotide sequence: TGTGCCAGCAGCCAGTGGATGGACAGCCACTATGGCTACACCTTC.

The genes are TRBV28 and TRBJ1-1, with 8 bases lining up with TRBD1. V was pared by 6 bases and J by 10 bases, with 16 bases of the junction left unmatched. Germline-derived CDR1 and CDR2 are MDHEN and SYDVKM. This CDR3 has 15 amino acids. CDR3 in DNA: TGTGCCAGCAGAAAATCAGGGGGCGCTGGTCGTCGAGCTTTCTTT. This sequence encodes CASRKSGGAGRRAFF.

The chain carries TRBV11-1 and TRBJ2-3, with 16 nucleotides matching TRBD2. There are 16 residues in the CDR3. V lost 6 bases, J lost 5 bases, and 5 bases stayed unmatched. Germline V gene lookup returns CDR1 SGHAT and CDR2 FQDESV (reference sequence). The CDR3 coding sequence is TGTGCCAGCAGGGCCGGGACTAGCGGGAGGGAAGATACGCAGTATTTT. As protein: CASRAGTSGREDTQYF.

The chain links TRBV9 to TRBJ2-7; 7 bases agree with TRBD2. Germline V gene lookup returns CDR1 SGDLS and CDR2 YYNGEE. V was clipped by 2 bases and J by 4 bases; unmatched bases: 6. There are 14 residues in the CDR3. CDR3 in DNA: TGTGCCAGCAGCGTCGGGGGGTTAATATACGAGCAGTACTTC. This translates into CASSVGGLIYEQYF.

The chain carries TRBV9 and TRBJ1-1; TRBD1 might be the D (6 bases). V was trimmed by 2 bases and J by 4 bases, leaving 12 bases between them. CDR1 and CDR2 from the germline V gene are SGDLS and YYNGEE. This CDR3 spans 14 amino acids. As DNA, the CDR3 is TGTGCCAGCAGCGTTAACAGGGCCCCCACTGAAGCTTTCTTT. It specifies CASSVNRAPTEAFF.

J is TRBJ2-1 and V is TRBV11-2; TRBD2 matches at 11 bases. Germline loops: CDR1 SGHAT, CDR2 FQNNGV. Trimming at V came to 5 bases and at J to 9 bases, leaving 9 bases not matched to a gene. This CDR3 spans 15 amino acids. This chain's CDR3 is CASSLGTSGLSEQFF. In nucleotides, the CDR3 is TGTGCCAGCAGCCTCGGGACTAGCGGACTTTCTGAGCAGTTCTTC.

This sequence joins TRBV6-1 and TRBJ2-3; D is uncertain. CDR3 size: 13 residues. V was pared by 6 bases and J by 0 bases, with 7 bases between. Germline CDR1 and CDR2: MNHNS and SASEGT. This chain's CDR3 is CASSPISTDTQYF. In nucleotides, the CDR3 is TGTGCCAGCAGCCCCATCAGCACAGATACGCAGTATTTT.

The chain joins TRBV6-4 to TRBJ2-3; 8 nucleotides match TRBD2. CDR3 length: 15 amino acids. Trimming at V came to 2 bases and at J to 2 bases, leaving 3 bases not matched to a gene. Germline loops: CDR1 MRHNA, CDR2 SNTAGT. The CDR3 sequence: CASSDKAGATDTQYF. CDR3 coding DNA: TGTGCCAGCAGTGACAAAGCGGGGGCCACAGATACGCAGTATTTT.

The V call is TRBV7-2, the J call TRBJ2-4; D gene ambiguous. V was shortened by 8 bases and J by 2 bases, with 16 bases between the two germline ends. This CDR3 comprises 15 residues. From germline, CDR1 is SGHTA and CDR2 FQGNSA. The CDR3 region has the DNA TGTGCCAGCTCGTGGACCTGGGGATCCAAAAACATTCAGTACTTC. Encoded protein: CASSWTWGSKNIQYF.

The CDR3 sequence: CASSDSGTGYGYTF. CDR3 bases: TGTGCCAGCAGTGACAGTGGGACAGGGTATGGCTACACCTTC. The chain couples TRBV6-4 to TRBJ1-2, with 9 bases identical to TRBD1. V was clipped by 2 bases and J by 5 bases; unmatched bases: 3. The CDR3 spans 14 residues. The germline CDR1 and CDR2 sequences are MRHNA and SNTAGT.

This clone was observed a single time. J is TRBJ2-5 and V is TRBV7-9, with a tentative D call TRBD2 (6 bases). CDR3 length equals 14 residues. Germline V gene sequence: CDR1 SEHNR, CDR2 FQNEAQ (reference sequence). Between the trimmed V and J ends, which lost 5 bases and 4 bases, there was a span of 14 bases. The CDR3 sequence: CASSRTEGGETQYF. In nucleotides, the CDR3 is TGTGCCAGCAGCCGGACTGAGGGAGGAGAGACCCAGTACTTC.

The J gene is TRBJ1-2, the V gene TRBV6-1, with TRBD1 as a possible D gene (5 bases). Looked up from germline, CDR1 is MNHNS and CDR2 is SASEGT. The germline V and J ends were trimmed by 3 bases and 4 bases, with 12 bases remaining between them. This CDR3 has 14 residues. The CDR3 loop is CASSDGDRIYGYTF. In nucleotides, the CDR3 is TGTGCCAGCAGTGACGGTGACAGAATCTATGGCTACACCTTC.

The chain combines TRBV19 with TRBJ2-3; D is perhaps TRBD2 (6 bases). Deletions cut 1 base from V and 3 bases from J, with 8 bases between. CDR3 length: 14 amino acids. Germline V CDR1 and CDR2: LNHDA, SQIVND (reference sequence). The DNA for the CDR3 is TGTGCCAGTAGTATAGGGAGCGGGACAGATACGCAGTATTTT. Protein product: CASSIGSGTDTQYF.

This chain uses TRBV9 with TRBJ2-2, with 7 positions matching TRBD2. The CDR3 length is 17 residues. Germline CDR1 is SGDLS and CDR2 is YYNGEE. The J segment lost 1 base and the V segment lost 0 bases, leaving 6 bases of the junction unmatched. CDR3 region: CASSVDPGRENTGELFF. The CDR3 region has the DNA TGTGCCAGCAGCGTAGACCCTGGGAGGGAGAACACCGGGGAGCTGTTTTTT.

The gene calls are TRBV6-5 and TRBJ2-3, with D perhaps TRBD2 (7 bases). V lost 0 bases to trimming and J lost 2 bases, with 12 bases between them. CDR3 length: 16 amino acids. Germline lookup yields CDR1 MNHEY and CDR2 SVGAGI. CDR3 sequence (DNA): TGTGCCAGCAGTTACTCGATGGCGGGGGCCACAGATACGCAGTATTTT. It codes for CASSYSMAGATDTQYF.

The chain links TRBV19 to TRBJ1-3; D unclear. Germline V gene sequence: CDR1 LNHDA, CDR2 SQIVND (reference sequence). Trimming removed 5 bases at V and 0 bases at J, with 20 bases between. The CDR3 covers 18 residues. DNA of the CDR3: TGTGCCAGTAGTCAATTAGCCGCGACGGATTCCTCTGGAAACACCATATATTTT. Translating gives CASSQLAATDSSGNTIYF.

Details on this clone: One junction end does not reproduce the germline sequence, and a read error may be involved. The chain recombines TRBV18 with TRBJ2-6; D might be TRBD1 (6 bases). The CDR3 has 17 amino acids. Looked up from germline, CDR1 is KGHSH and CDR2 is LQKENI. CDR3 protein: CASSPQGPLNGANVLTF. The CDR3 DNA reads as TGTGCCAGCTCCCCACAGGGCCCACTTAACGGGGCCAACGTCCTGACTTTC.

This clone was detected once. The same CDR3 arises from other DNA sequences in this sample as well. The V call is TRBV7-3, the J call TRBJ2-5; 14 bases are a match to TRBD2. The germline CDR1 and CDR2 sequences are SGHTA and FQGTGA. This CDR3 has 17 residues. The V and J ends lost 5 bases and 5 bases, in that order; junction bases with no gene match: 10. As DNA, the CDR3 is TGTGCCAGCAGCCCACTTGGACTAGCGGGAGGACGGGAGACCCAGTACTTC. This encodes CASSPLGLAGGRETQYF.

The chain couples TRBV5-3 to TRBJ1-2, with 7 bases aligning to TRBD1. TRBV5-3 is treated as an ORF (open reading frame) with a function not yet certain. The CDR3 extends over 18 amino acids. Germline trimming cut 4 bases from V and 4 bases from J; bases unmatched to any gene: 19. The CDR3 loop is CARSPSPPTGVQFYGYTF. The CDR3 DNA sequence: TGTGCCAGAAGCCCCTCCCCCCCCACAGGGGTCCAATTCTATGGCTACACCTTC.